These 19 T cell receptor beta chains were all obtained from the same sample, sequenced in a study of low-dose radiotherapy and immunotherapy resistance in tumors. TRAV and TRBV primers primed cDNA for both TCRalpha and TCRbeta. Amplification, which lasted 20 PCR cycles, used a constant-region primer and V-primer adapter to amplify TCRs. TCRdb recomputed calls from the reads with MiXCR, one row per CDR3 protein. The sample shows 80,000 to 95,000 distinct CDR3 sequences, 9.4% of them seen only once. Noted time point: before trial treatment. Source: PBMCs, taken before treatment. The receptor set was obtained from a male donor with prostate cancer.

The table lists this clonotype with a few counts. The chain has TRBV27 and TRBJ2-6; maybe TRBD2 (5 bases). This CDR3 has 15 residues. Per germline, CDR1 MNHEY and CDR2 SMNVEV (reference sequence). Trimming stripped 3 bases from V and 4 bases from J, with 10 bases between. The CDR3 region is CASSFSSGGANVLTF. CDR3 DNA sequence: TGTGCCAGCAGTTTTTCTTCGGGAGGGGCCAACGTCCTGACTTTC. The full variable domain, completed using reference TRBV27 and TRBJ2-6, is EAQVTQNPRYLITVTGKKLTVTCSQNMNHEYMSWYRQDPGLGLRQIYYSMNVEVTDKGDVPEGYKVSRKEKRNFPLILESPSPNQTSLYFCASSFSSGGANVLTFGAGSRLTVL.

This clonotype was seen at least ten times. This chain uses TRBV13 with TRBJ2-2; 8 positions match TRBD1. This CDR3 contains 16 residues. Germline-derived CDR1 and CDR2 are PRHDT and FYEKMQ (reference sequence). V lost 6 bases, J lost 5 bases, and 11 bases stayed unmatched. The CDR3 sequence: CASSQTQGANTGELFF. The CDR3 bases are TGTGCCAGCAGTCAGACCCAGGGGGCAAATACCGGGGAGCTGTTTTTT.

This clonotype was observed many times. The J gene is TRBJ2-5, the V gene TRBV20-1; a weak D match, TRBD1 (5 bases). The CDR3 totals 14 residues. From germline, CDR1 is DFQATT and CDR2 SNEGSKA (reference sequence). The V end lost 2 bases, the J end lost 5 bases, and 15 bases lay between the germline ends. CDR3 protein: CSARHPGIGETQYF. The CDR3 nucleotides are TGCAGTGCTAGACACCCAGGGATTGGGGAGACCCAGTACTTC.

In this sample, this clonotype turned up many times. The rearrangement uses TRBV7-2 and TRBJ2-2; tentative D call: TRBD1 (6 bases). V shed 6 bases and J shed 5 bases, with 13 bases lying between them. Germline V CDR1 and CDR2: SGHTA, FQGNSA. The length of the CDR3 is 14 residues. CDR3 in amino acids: CASSNGQPTGELFF. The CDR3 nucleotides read TGTGCCAGCAGTAACGGACAGCCGACCGGGGAGCTGTTTTTT.

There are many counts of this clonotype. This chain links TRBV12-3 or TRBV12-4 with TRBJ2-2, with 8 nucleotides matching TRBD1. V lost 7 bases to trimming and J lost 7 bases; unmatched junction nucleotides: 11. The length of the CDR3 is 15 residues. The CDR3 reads CASTKRTGISGELFF. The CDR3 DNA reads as TGTGCCAGCACCAAAAGGACAGGGATAAGCGGGGAGCTGTTTTTT.

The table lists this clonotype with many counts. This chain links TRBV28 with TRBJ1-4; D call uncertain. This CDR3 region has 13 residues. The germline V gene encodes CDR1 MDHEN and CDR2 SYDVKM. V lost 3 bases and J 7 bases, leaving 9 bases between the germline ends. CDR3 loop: CASSLGVLEKLFF. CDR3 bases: TGTGCCAGCAGTTTGGGTGTTCTTGAAAAACTGTTTTTT.

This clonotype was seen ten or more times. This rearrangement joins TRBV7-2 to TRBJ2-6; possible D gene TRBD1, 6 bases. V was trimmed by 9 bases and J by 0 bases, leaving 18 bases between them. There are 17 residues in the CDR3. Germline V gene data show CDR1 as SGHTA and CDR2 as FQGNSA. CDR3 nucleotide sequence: TGTGCCAGGCTTAGGAGTGGGGGCCGCTCTGGGGCCAACGTCCTGACTTTC. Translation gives CARLRSGGRSGANVLTF.

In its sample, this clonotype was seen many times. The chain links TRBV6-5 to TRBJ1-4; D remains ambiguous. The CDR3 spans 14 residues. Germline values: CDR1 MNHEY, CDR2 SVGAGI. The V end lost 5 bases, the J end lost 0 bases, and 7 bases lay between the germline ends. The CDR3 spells CASSRNPTNEKLFF. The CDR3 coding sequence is TGTGCCAGCAGTAGAAATCCAACTAATGAAAAACTGTTTTTT.

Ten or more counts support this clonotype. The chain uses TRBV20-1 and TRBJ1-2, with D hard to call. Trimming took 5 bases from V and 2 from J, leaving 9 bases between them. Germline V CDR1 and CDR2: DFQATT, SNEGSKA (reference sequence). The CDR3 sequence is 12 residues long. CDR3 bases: TGCAGTGCTTCGGACGTCAACTATGGCTACACCTTC. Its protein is CSASDVNYGYTF.

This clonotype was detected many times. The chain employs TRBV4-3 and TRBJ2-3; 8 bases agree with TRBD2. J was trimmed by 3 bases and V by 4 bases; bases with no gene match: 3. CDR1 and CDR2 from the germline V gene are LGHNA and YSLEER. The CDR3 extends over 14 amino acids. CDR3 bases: TGCGCCAGCAGCCGACGACTAGCGACAGATACGCAGTATTTT. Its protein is CASSRRLATDTQYF.

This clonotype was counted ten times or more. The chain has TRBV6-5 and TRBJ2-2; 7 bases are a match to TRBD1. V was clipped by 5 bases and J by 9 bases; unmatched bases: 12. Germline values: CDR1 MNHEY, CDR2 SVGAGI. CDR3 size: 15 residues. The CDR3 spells CASSRWTGPTRELFF. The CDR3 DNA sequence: TGTGCCAGCAGTCGTTGGACAGGCCCAACTCGGGAGCTGTTTTTT.

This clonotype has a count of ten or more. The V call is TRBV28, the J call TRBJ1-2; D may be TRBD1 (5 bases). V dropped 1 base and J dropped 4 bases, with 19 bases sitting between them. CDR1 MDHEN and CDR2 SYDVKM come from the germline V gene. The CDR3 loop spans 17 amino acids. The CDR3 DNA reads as TGTGCCAGCAGTTTATTCCGGGACGGAGGAGCTAGCTATGGCTACACCTTC. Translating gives CASSLFRDGGASYGYTF.

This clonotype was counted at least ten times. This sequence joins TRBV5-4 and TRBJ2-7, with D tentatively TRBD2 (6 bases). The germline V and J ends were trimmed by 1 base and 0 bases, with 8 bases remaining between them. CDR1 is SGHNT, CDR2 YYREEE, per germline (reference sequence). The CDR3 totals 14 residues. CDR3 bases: TGTGCCAGCAGCTTGAGCGGGCCCTCCTACGAGCAGTACTTC. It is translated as CASSLSGPSYEQYF.

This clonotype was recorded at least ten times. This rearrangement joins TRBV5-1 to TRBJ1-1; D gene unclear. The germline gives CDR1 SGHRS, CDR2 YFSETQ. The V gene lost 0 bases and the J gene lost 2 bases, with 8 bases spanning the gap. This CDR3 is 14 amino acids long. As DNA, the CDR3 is TGCGCCAGCAGCTTGGGCGGGAGTAACACTGAAGCTTTCTTT. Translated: CASSLGGSNTEAFF.

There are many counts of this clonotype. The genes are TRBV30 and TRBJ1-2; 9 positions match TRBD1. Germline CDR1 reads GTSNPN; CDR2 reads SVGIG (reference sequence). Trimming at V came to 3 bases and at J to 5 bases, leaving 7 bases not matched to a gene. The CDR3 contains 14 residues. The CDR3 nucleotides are TGTGCCTGGAGGGGGACAGGGCCAATATATGGCTACACCTTC. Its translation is CAWRGTGPIYGYTF.

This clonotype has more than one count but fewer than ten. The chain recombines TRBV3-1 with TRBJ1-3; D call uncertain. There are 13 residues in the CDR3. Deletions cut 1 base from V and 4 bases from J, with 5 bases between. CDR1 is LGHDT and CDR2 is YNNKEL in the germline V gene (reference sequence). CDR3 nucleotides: TGTGCCAGCAGCCAAGTCGCCGGAAACACCATATATTTT. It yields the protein CASSQVAGNTIYF.

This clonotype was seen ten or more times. The CDR3 DNA follows: TGTGCCAGCACCCCAGGGACTAGCGGGAGTGGTGAGCAGTTCTTC. Its translation: CASTPGTSGSGEQFF. The chain uses TRBV2 and TRBJ2-1, with 14 bases identical to TRBD2. This CDR3 is built from 15 residues. CDR1 SNHLY and CDR2 FYNNEI come from the germline V gene. V lost 7 bases to trimming and J lost 9 bases; unmatched junction nucleotides: 8.

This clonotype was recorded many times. This CDR3 is CASSWTTGETQYF. Here the CDR3 DNA reads TGTGCCAGCAGTTGGACGACCGGAGAGACCCAGTACTTC. V gene TRBV12-3 or TRBV12-4 combines with J gene TRBJ2-5; D gene unclear. The CDR3 covers 13 residues. Between the trimmed V and J ends, which lost 4 bases and 4 bases, there was a span of 10 bases.

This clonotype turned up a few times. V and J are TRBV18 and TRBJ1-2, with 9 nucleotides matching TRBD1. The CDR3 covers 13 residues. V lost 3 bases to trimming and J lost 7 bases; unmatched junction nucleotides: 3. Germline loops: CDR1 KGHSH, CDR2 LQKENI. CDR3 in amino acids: CASSPGQGGGYTF. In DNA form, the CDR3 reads TGTGCCAGCTCACCGGGACAGGGCGGTGGCTACACCTTC.